This T cell receptor (beta chain) was recorded in a study of T cell responses to AZD1222 COVID-19 vaccine. Background on the study: Second-dose schedules of about 4 or about 12 weeks were combined. Broader study findings: When two AZD1222 doses had been given, Spike-specific TCR breadth and depth rose. Seropositive status at baseline applied to only a handful of AZD1222 recipients.

Comments on this clone: What it recognizes is unknown.

CDR3 length: 16 amino acids. Germline CDR1 reads SEHNR; CDR2 reads FQNEAQ (reference sequence). Germline trimming cut 7 bases from V and 4 bases from J; bases unmatched to any gene: 7. Profiled with immunoSEQ multiplex PCR; TCRdb holds only in-frame clones, not every one. Of around 160,000 clones detected, roughly 88% appear once; the ten largest clones hold about 14%. The chain carries TRBV7-9 and TRBJ2-1; 13 nucleotides agree with TRBD2. The origin of this receptor is an adult in good health. The specimen comprised peripheral blood, sampled on day 0 of AZD1222 vaccination. The CDR3 DNA follows: TGTGCCAGCATCAGGACTAGCGGGGGCAATTACAATGAGCAGTTCTTC. It codes for CASIRTSGGNYNEQFF.